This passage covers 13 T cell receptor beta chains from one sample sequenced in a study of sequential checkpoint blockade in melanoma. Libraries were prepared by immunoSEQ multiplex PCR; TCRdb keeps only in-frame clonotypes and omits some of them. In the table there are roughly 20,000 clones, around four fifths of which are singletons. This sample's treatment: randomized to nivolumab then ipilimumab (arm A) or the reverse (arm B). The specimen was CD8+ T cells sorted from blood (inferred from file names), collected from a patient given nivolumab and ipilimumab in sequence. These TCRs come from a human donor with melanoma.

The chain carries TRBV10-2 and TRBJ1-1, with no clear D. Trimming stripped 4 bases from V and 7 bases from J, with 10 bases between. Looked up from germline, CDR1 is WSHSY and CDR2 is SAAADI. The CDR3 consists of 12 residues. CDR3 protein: CASSVGVVEAFF. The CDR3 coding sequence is TGCGCCAGCAGTGTGGGAGTAGTTGAAGCTTTCTTT.

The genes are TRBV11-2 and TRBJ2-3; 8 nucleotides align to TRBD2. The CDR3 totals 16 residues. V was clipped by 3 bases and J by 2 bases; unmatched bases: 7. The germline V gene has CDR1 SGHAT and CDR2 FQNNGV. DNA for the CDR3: TGTGCCAGCAGCTTCCCGGGAGGGCCCCCCACAGATACGCAGTATTTT. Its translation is CASSFPGGPPTDTQYF.

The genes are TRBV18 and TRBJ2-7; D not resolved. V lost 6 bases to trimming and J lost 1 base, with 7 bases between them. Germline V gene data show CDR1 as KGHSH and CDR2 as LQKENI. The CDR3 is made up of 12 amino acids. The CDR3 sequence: CASSLGSYEQYF. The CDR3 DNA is TGTGCCAGCTCTCTAGGTTCCTACGAGCAGTACTTC.

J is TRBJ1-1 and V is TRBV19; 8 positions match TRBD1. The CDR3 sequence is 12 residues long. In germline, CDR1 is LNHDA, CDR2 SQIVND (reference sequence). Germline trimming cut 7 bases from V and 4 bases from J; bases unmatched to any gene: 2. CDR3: CASNDRGTEAFF. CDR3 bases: TGTGCCAGTAACGACAGGGGCACTGAAGCTTTCTTT. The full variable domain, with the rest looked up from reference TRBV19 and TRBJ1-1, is DGGITQSPKYLFRKEGQNVTLSCEQNLNHDAMYWYRQDPGQGLRLIYYSQIVNDFQKGDIAEGYSVSREKKESFPLTVTSAQKNPTAFYLCASNDRGTEAFFGQGTRLTVV.

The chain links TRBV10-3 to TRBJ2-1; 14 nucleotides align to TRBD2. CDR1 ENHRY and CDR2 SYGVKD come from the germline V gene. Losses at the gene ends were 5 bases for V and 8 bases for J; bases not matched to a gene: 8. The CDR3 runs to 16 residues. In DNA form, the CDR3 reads TGTGCCATCAGTCCGGGGACTAGCGGGAGCTTGGATGAGCAGTTCTTC. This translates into CAISPGTSGSLDEQFF.

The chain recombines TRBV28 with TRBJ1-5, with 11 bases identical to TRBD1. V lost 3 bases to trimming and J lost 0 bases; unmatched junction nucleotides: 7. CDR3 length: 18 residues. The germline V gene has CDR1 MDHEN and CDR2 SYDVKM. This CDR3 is CASSFRTGGRYSNQPQHF. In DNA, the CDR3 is TGTGCCAGCAGTTTCCGGACAGGGGGCCGCTATAGCAATCAGCCCCAGCATTTT.

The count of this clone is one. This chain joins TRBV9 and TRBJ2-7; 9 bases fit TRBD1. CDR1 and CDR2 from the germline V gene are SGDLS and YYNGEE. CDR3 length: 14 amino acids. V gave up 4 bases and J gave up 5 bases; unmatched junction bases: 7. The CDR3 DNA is TGTGCCAGCAGCCCCCGGGACAGGGTCCACGAGCAGTACTTC. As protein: CASSPRDRVHEQYF. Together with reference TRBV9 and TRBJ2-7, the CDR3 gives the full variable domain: DSGVTQTPKHLITATGQRVTLRCSPRSGDLSVYWYQQSLDQGLQFLIQYYNGEERAKGNILERFSAQQFPDLHSELNLSSLELGDSALYFCASSPRDRVHEQYFGPGTRLTVT.

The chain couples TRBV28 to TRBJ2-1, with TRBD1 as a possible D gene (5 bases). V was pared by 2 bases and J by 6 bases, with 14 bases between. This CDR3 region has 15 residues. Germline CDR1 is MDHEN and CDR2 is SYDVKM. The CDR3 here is CASSLVAGLSNEQFF. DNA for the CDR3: TGTGCCAGCAGTTTAGTGGCAGGGTTAAGCAATGAGCAGTTCTTC.

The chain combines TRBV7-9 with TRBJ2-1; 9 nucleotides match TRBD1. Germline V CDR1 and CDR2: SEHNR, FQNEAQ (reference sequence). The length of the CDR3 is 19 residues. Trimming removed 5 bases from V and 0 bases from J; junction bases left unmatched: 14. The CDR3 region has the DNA TGTGCCAGCAGCGGACGGGACAGGGATGCACCTGACTCCTACAATGAGCAGTTCTTC. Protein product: CASSGRDRDAPDSYNEQFF.

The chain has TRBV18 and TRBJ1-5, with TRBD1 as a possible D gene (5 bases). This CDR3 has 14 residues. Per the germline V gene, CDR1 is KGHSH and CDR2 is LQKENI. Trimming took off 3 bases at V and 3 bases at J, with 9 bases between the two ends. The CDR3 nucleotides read TGTGCCAGCTCACCGTCAGGGTTCAATCAGCCCCAGCATTTT. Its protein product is CASSPSGFNQPQHF.

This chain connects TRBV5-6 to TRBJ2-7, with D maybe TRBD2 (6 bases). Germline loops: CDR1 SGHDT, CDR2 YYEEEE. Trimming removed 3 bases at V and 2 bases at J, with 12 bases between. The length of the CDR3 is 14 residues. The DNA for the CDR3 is TGTGCCAGCAGCTCCTCGGGAGTTACCTACGAGCAGTACTTC. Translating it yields CASSSSGVTYEQYF.

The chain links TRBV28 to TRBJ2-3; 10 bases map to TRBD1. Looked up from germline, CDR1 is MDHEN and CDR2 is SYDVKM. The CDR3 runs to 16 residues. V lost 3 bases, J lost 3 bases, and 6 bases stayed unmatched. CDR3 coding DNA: TGTGCCAGCAGTTTGGGACAGGGGCCCCCGACAGATACGCAGTATTTT. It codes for CASSLGQGPPTDTQYF. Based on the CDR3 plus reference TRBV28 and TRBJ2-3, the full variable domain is DVKVTQSSRYLVKRTGEKVFLECVQDMDHENMFWYRQDPGLGLRLIYFSYDVKMKEKGDIPEGYSVSREKKERFSLILESASTNQTSMYLCASSLGQGPPTDTQYFGPGTRLTVL.

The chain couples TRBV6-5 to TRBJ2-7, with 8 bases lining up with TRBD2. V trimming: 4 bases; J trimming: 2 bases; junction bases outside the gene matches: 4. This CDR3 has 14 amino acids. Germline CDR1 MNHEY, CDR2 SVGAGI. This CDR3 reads CASSSGLAPYEQYF. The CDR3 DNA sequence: TGTGCCAGCAGTTCCGGACTAGCTCCCTACGAGCAGTACTTC.